This is a list of T cell receptor beta chains from one sample in a study of blood T cell repertoires in COVID-19. Sequencing used immunoSEQ multiplex PCR; TCRdb keeps in-frame clones, though not all of them. The sample holds under 150,000 clones, about 70% seen once. Source material: peripheral blood. These receptors all come from a man of 80 years or more with acute or convalescent COVID-19. The CDR3 runs from the conserved cysteine through the conserved F or W. D genes are given only for firm matches. Size values are once, few and many counts, or a class for expanded clones, and some rows have none.

size | D | J | V | CDR3 | DNA
. | . | TRBJ1-1 | TRBV6-5 | CASSSPTANTEAFF | TGTGCCAGCAGTTCTCCTACAGCGAACACTGAAGCTTTCTTT
few | TRBD2 | TRBJ2-1 | TRBV11-3 | CASSLGGGNPYNEQFF | TGTGCCAGCAGCTTAGGGGGAGGGAACCCGTACAATGAGCAGTTCTTC
. | . | TRBJ1-5 | TRBV6-2/TRBV6-3 | CASSPWGGPGGNQPQHF | TGTGCCAGCAGTCCCTGGGGGGGCCCAGGGGGCAATCAGCCCCAGCATTTT
. | TRBD2 | TRBJ2-7 | TRBV4-2 | CASSQTGLAGGRVEQYF | TGTGCCAGCAGCCAGACGGGACTAGCGGGGGGGCGAGTCGAGCAGTACTTC
. | TRBD1 | TRBJ2-3 | TRBV4-2 | CASSHNRGTGDTQYF | TGTGCCAGCAGCCATAACAGGGGGACGGGAGATACGCAGTATTTT
. | . | TRBJ2-5 | TRBV29-1 | CSESTGGGETQYF | TGCAGCGAGTCGACTGGGGGAGGCGAGACCCAGTACTTC
. | . | TRBJ2-2 | TRBV7-2 | CASSLRILGVGELFF | TGTGCCAGCAGCTTACGGATTCTGGGAGTCGGGGAGCTGTTTTTT
. | . | TRBJ1-2 | TRBV3-1/TRBV3-2 | CASSHRDLNYGYTF | TGTGCCAGCAGCCATCGGGACTTAAACTATGGCTACACCTTC
. | . | TRBJ1-5 | TRBV7-8 | CASSLDRAGNQPQHF | TGTGCCAGCAGCTTAGACAGGGCTGGAAATCAGCCCCAGCATTTT
few | . | TRBJ1-6 | TRBV7-6 | CASSPTVYNSPLHF | TGTGCCAGCAGCCCGACAGTCTATAATTCACCCCTCCACTTT
few | . | TRBJ2-7 | TRBV5-1 | CASSLGRGGEQYF | TGCGCCAGCAGCTTGGGGAGGGGTGGAGAGCAGTACTTC
. | . | TRBJ1-4 | TRBV2 | CASSEEGASDEKLFF | TGTGCCAGCAGCGAGGAAGGGGCTTCGGATGAAAAACTGTTTTTT
. | TRBD1 | TRBJ1-1 | TRBV2 | CASSATGVTEAFF | TGTGCCAGCAGTGCAACAGGGGTTACTGAAGCTTTCTTT
. | TRBD1 | TRBJ2-2 | TRBV5-4 | CASSLADRVHTGELFF | TGTGCCAGCAGCTTGGCTGACAGGGTGCACACCGGGGAGCTGTTTTTT
. | . | TRBJ1-2 | TRBV5-6 | CASSAGVLGGYTF | TGTGCCAGCAGCGCCGGGGTACTGGGTGGCTACACCTTC
. | . | TRBJ2-3 | TRBV5-8 | CASSGLILTDTQYF | TGTGCCAGCAGTGGACTTATTCTCACAGATACGCAGTATTTT
once | . | TRBJ1-3 | TRBV4-3 | CASSQDLADSGNTIYF | TGCGCCAGCAGCCAAGATCTTGCAGACTCTGGAAACACCATATATTTT
. | TRBD1 | TRBJ2-7 | TRBV18 | CASSPRQGEAHEQYF | TGTGCCAGCTCACCACGACAGGGCGAGGCTCACGAGCAGTACTTC
. | . | TRBJ1-5 | TRBV3-1/TRBV3-2 | CASSQQAGNQPQHF | TGTGCCAGCAGCCAACAGGCTGGCAATCAGCCCCAGCATTTT
. | TRBD1 | TRBJ2-1 | TRBV10-3 | CAISGSQGANNEQFF | TGTGCCATCAGTGGTAGTCAGGGGGCCAACAATGAGCAGTTCTTC
once | . | TRBJ1-1 | TRBV29-1 | CSLGGVNTEAFF | TGCAGCCTGGGGGGGGTGAACACTGAAGCTTTCTTT
few | . | TRBJ2-7 | TRBV6-5 | CASNRQDSYEQYF | TGTGCCAGCAATCGACAGGACTCCTACGAGCAGTACTTC
. | . | TRBJ2-2 | TRBV28 | CASRATPGSGDTGELFF | TGTGCCAGCAGAGCGACGCCAGGGTCAGGGGACACCGGGGAGCTGTTTTTT
few | . | TRBJ1-5 | TRBV6-1 | CASSEQAFSNQPQHF | TGTGCCAGCAGTGAACAGGCCTTTAGCAATCAGCCCCAGCATTTT
. | TRBD2 | TRBJ2-3 | TRBV4-3 | CASSQISGGTDTQYF | TGCGCCAGCAGCCAAATTAGCGGGGGCACAGATACGCAGTATTTT
. | . | TRBJ1-1 | TRBV28 | CASSLGGAGTEAFF | TGTGCCAGCAGTTTAGGGGGGGCGGGCACTGAAGCTTTCTTT
once | . | TRBJ1-6 | TRBV27 | CASNKGVAYNSPLHF | TGTGCCAGCAATAAAGGGGTGGCCTATAATTCACCCCTCCACTTT
once | . | TRBJ1-2 | TRBV11-2 | CASSLRDGRSGGYTF | TGTGCCAGCAGCTTGCGGGACGGCCGATCTGGGGGCTACACCTTC
. | TRBD1 | TRBJ2-3 | TRBV7-3 | CASTPTGLDTDTQYF | TGTGCCAGCACCCCGACAGGGTTAGACACAGATACGCAGTATTTT
. | . | TRBJ1-2 | TRBV28 | CASTTHGGGDYGYTF | TGTGCCAGCACCACTCATGGGGGGGGCGACTATGGCTACACCTTC
once | TRBD1 | TRBJ1-2 | TRBV4-2 | CASSHLGQGGDYGYTF | TGTGCCAGCAGCCATCTCGGACAGGGGGGGGACTATGGCTACACCTTC
. | . | TRBJ2-2 | TRBV5-5 | CASSLTGSTGELFF | TGTGCCAGCAGCTTAACAGGGTCGACCGGGGAGCTGTTTTTT
. | . | TRBJ1-2 | TRBV24-1 | CATSDENYGYTF | TGTGCCACCAGTGACGAGAACTATGGCTACACCTTC
. | TRBD2 | TRBJ2-5 | TRBV11-3 | CASSSQRGYPQETQYF | TGTGCCAGCAGCTCCCAGCGGGGGTATCCCCAAGAGACCCAGTACTTC
. | TRBD1 | TRBJ1-4 | TRBV5-1 | CASSDNRDRGLPNEKLFF | TGCGCCAGCAGCGACAACCGGGACAGGGGGCTACCTAATGAAAAACTGTTTTTT
. | . | TRBJ1-1 | TRBV3-1/TRBV3-2 | CASSQDRGGSEAFF | TGTGCCAGCAGCCAAGATCGGGGGGGGTCTGAAGCTTTCTTT
. | TRBD1 | TRBJ2-5 | TRBV7-2 | CASSLGQEETQYF | TGTGCCAGCAGCTTGGGACAGGAAGAGACCCAGTACTTC
. | . | TRBJ1-5 | TRBV9 | CASSVATGQPQHF | TGTGCCAGCAGCGTAGCTACAGGACAGCCCCAGCATTTT
. | TRBD2 | TRBJ2-7 | TRBV5-4 | CASSSRLAGAYEQYF | TGTGCCAGCAGCTCGAGACTAGCGGGAGCCTACGAGCAGTACTTC
. | . | TRBJ2-2 | TRBV24-1 | CATSDSGANTGELFF | TGTGCCACCAGTGACTCAGGGGCAAACACCGGGGAGCTGTTTTTT